This TCR beta chain was sequenced in a study of T cells in narcolepsy. Data came from immunoSEQ multiplex PCR; TCRdb stores just in-frame clones and leaves some out. The data show fewer than 25,000 clones, with around 81% seen just once and approximately 3.9% held by the top ten. Germline-derived CDR1 and CDR2 are WSHSY and SAAADI. Trimming left V 0 bases short and J 7 bases short, with 10 bases between. The CDR3 has 14 residues. The sequencing input was memory (CD45RA-) CD4+ T cells from blood. This receptor was identified in a human donor in good health. The chain has TRBV10-2 and TRBJ1-5; D unresolved. The chain's CDR3 is CASSESGRTQPQHF. CDR3 nucleotide sequence: TGCGCCAGCAGTGAGTCGGGCAGGACCCAGCCCCAGCATTTT.